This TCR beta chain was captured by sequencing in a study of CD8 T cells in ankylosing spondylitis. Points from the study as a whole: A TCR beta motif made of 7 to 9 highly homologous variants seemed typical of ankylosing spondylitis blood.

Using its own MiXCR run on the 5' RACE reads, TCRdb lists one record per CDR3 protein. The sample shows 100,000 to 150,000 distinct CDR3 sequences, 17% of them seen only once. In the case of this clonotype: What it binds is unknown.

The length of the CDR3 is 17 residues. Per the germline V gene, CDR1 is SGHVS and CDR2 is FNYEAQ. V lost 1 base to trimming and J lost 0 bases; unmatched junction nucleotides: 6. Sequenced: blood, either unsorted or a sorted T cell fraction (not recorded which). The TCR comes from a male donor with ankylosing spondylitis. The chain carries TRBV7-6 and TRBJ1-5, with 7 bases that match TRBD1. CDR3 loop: CASSLGRDRYSNQPQHF. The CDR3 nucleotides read TGTGCCAGCAGCTTAGGTCGGGACAGATATAGCAATCAGCCCCAGCATTTT.